One sample yielded the 23 T cell receptor beta chains listed below, sequenced in a study of Ad26.COV2.S vaccination and SARS-CoV-2 variants (dated by TCRdb to 2020 to 2022). Receptor amplification or capture employed the immunoSEQ multiplex PCR assay. TCRdb limited this immuneACCESS table to in-frame rearrangements with V and J called. A share of clones is missing; checked studies link under half to unresolved V genes, and the rest is unexplained. This sample comprises 350,000 to 450,000 clones, approximately 83% of them detected only once. The top ten constitute about 8% of the sample. The intended sense of this specimen's treatment or condition label: approximately 18 received Ad26.COV2.S at low or high dose, single or two shots; several received placebo; per-sample allocation not given. For vaccine and placebo recipients, the sequenced repertoires came from samples collected on day 63 after the first injection.

Material: peripheral blood, obtained in a trial of Ad26.COV2.S vaccine versus placebo. Receptors originate from a person aged 18 to 59 who received the Ad26.COV2.S COVID-19 vaccine or a placebo.

The chain recombines TRBV19 with TRBJ1-1, with D perhaps matching TRBD1 (5 bases). V lost 1 base to trimming and J lost 4 bases, with 10 bases between them. The CDR3 extends over 14 amino acids. Per germline, CDR1 LNHDA and CDR2 SQIVND (reference sequence). Here the CDR3 DNA reads TGTGCCAGTAGTATAGGAGGGGTGGGCACTGAAGCTTTCTTT. Its translation: CASSIGGVGTEAFF. Full variable domain (rest looked up from reference TRBV19 and TRBJ1-1): DGGITQSPKYLFRKEGQNVTLSCEQNLNHDAMYWYRQDPGQGLRLIYYSQIVNDFQKGDIAEGYSVSREKKESFPLTVTSAQKNPTAFYLCASSIGGVGTEAFFGQGTRLTVV.

This chain joins TRBV11-3 and TRBJ1-2; TRBD1 might be the D (5 bases). This CDR3 spans 17 amino acids. The germline gives CDR1 SGHNT, CDR2 YENEEA. Trimming removed 4 bases at V and 6 bases at J, with 24 bases between. The CDR3 loop is CASSSDTGTIFFHGYTF. The CDR3 DNA reads TGTGCCAGCAGCTCAGATACCGGGACCATCTTCTTCCATGGCTACACCTTC.

The gene calls are TRBV4-3 and TRBJ1-4; the D gene is possibly TRBD1 (6 bases). The V end lost 4 bases, the J end lost 6 bases, and 21 bases lay between the germline ends. This CDR3 has 17 amino acids. Germline V CDR1 and CDR2: LGHNA, YSLEER. The CDR3 sequence: CASSLTGTPDRDEKLFF. The CDR3 region has the DNA TGCGCCAGCAGCCTCACCGGGACACCTGATAGGGATGAAAAACTGTTTTTT.

The chain has TRBV19 and TRBJ2-3; D unresolved. The CDR3 runs to 14 residues. Germline loops: CDR1 LNHDA, CDR2 SQIVND (reference sequence). With 3 bases removed from V and 2 bases from J, the gap between germline ends came to 9 bases. Written as DNA, the CDR3 is TGTGCCAGTAGTATTCAGGCCCCCACAGATACGCAGTATTTT. Amino acid sequence: CASSIQAPTDTQYF. Full variable domain (rest looked up from reference TRBV19 and TRBJ2-3): DGGITQSPKYLFRKEGQNVTLSCEQNLNHDAMYWYRQDPGQGLRLIYYSQIVNDFQKGDIAEGYSVSREKKESFPLTVTSAQKNPTAFYLCASSIQAPTDTQYFGPGTRLTVL.

The gene calls are TRBV29-1 and TRBJ1-1; D perhaps matches TRBD1 (5 bases). The CDR3 is made up of 12 amino acids. In germline, CDR1 is SQVTM, CDR2 ANQGSEA. Between the trimmed V and J ends, which lost 5 bases and 2 bases, there was a span of 9 bases. CDR3 sequence (DNA): TGCAGCGTTCGCAGGGTAAACACTGAAGCTTTCTTT. The encoded protein is CSVRRVNTEAFF.

The chain joins TRBV27 to TRBJ2-5; possible D gene TRBD1, 5 bases. Looked up from germline, CDR1 is MNHEY and CDR2 is SMNVEV (reference sequence). This CDR3 has 15 residues. Trimming pared 0 bases from V and 11 bases from J, leaving 19 bases between. The CDR3 region is CASSLSMVSRSGQYF. The CDR3, as DNA: TGTGCCAGCAGTTTATCTATGGTCTCGAGGTCAGGGCAGTACTTC.

The table lists this clone with a few counts. The chain carries TRBV5-1 and TRBJ2-2, with D unclear. Germline V lookup: CDR1 SGHRS, CDR2 YFSETQ. The CDR3 consists of 13 residues. V dropped 3 bases and J dropped 2 bases, with 5 bases sitting between them. The CDR3 DNA is TGCGCCAGCAGCTCCGGTAACACCGGGGAGCTGTTTTTT. It is translated as CASSSGNTGELFF.

This clone was seen a single time. The chain has TRBV19 and TRBJ2-7; 9 nucleotides align to TRBD1. Looked up from germline, CDR1 is LNHDA and CDR2 is SQIVND (reference sequence). The length of the CDR3 is 15 residues. The V and J ends lost 8 bases and 4 bases, in that order; junction bases with no gene match: 12. CDR3 nucleotide sequence: TGTGCCAGTCGCTATAAGGGACAGGGCGCGTACGAGCAGTACTTC. Its translation is CASRYKGQGAYEQYF.

The chain is built from TRBV23-1 and TRBJ2-7; possibly TRBD2 for D (6 bases). TRBV23-1 counts as an open reading frame of uncertain function. This CDR3 region has 9 residues. Trimming removed 9 bases at V and 7 bases at J, with 7 bases between. CDR3 sequence: CARGGEQYF. CDR3 in DNA: TGCGCCAGAGGAGGGGAGCAGTACTTC.

This clone came up once. V and J are TRBV5-4 and TRBJ2-3; TRBD2 is a possible D gene (6 bases). V shed 0 bases and J shed 4 bases, with 12 bases lying between them. In germline, CDR1 is SGHNT, CDR2 YYREEE (reference sequence). The CDR3 spans 15 residues. CDR3 nucleotides: TGTGCCAGCAGCTTGGGGGGAGGTGCCGCAGATACGCAGTATTTT. This sequence encodes CASSLGGGAADTQYF.

The rearrangement joins TRBV4-2 to TRBJ2-1, with 14 bases aligning to TRBD2. The trim removed 4 bases at V and 8 bases at J, leaving 7 bases unmatched. The CDR3 has 16 residues. Germline loops: CDR1 LGHNA, CDR2 YNFKEQ. CDR3: CASSPDRLAGGYEQFF. Here the CDR3 DNA reads TGTGCCAGCAGCCCGGATCGACTAGCGGGGGGGTATGAGCAGTTCTTC.

The gene calls are TRBV5-1 and TRBJ1-1, with 7 positions matching TRBD1. Looked up from germline, CDR1 is SGHRS and CDR2 is YFSETQ. The CDR3 is made up of 14 amino acids. Trimming at V came to 3 bases and at J to 4 bases, leaving 6 bases not matched to a gene. The CDR3 DNA reads TGCGCCAGCAGCTCGACAGGGTCGGGCACTGAAGCTTTCTTT. Its translation: CASSSTGSGTEAFF.

The chain uses TRBV11-1 and TRBJ2-5, with unresolved D. V shed 5 bases and J shed 5 bases, with 15 bases lying between them. The CDR3 spans 14 residues. The germline gives CDR1 SGHAT, CDR2 FQDESV (reference sequence). The DNA of the CDR3 is TGTGCCAGCAGCAGTTGGGGTGTCTGGGAGACCCAGTACTTC. It yields the protein CASSSWGVWETQYF.

This rearrangement joins TRBV10-3 to TRBJ2-1; possibly TRBD2 for D (7 bases). Trimming stripped 4 bases from V and 0 bases from J, with 16 bases between. The CDR3 runs 17 residues. CDR1 is ENHRY and CDR2 is SYGVKD in the germline V gene. The CDR3 DNA follows: TGTGCCATCAGTGGCCTTAGGGGGGGGAGCTCCTACAATGAGCAGTTCTTC. Amino acids: CAISGLRGGSSYNEQFF.

V is TRBV11-2 and J is TRBJ1-1; possible D gene TRBD1, 5 bases. Trimming removed 5 bases from V and 5 bases from J, with 12 bases in between. This CDR3 region has 13 residues. Germline loops: CDR1 SGHAT, CDR2 FQNNGV. The CDR3 DNA follows: TGTGCCAGCAGCCCCGGGCGGGGGACTGAAGCTTTCTTT. It translates to CASSPGRGTEAFF.

The chain joins TRBV25-1 to TRBJ2-1; 7 nucleotides match TRBD1. The V gene end was trimmed by 8 bases and the J gene end by 4 bases; junction bases not matched to a gene: 8. This CDR3 spans 14 amino acids. Germline CDR1 and CDR2: MGHDK and SYGVNS. CDR3 coding DNA: TGTGCCAGCGCCTCCCAGGGGGTGTACAATGAGCAGTTCTTC. Protein product: CASASQGVYNEQFF. The full variable domain, in which reference TRBV25-1 and TRBJ2-1 provide the parts outside the CDR3, is EADIYQTPRYLVIGTGKKITLECSQTMGHDKMYWYQQDPGMELHLIHYSYGVNSTEKGDLSSESTVSRIRTEHFPLTLESARPSHTSQYLCASASQGVYNEQFFGPGTRLTVL.

The sample holds one count of this clone. This chain joins TRBV3-1 (or the pseudogene TRBV3-2) and TRBJ2-1; D is possibly TRBD1 or TRBD2 (5 bases each). CDR3 size: 13 residues. Germline CDR1 and CDR2: LGHDT and YNNKEL (reference sequence). With 3 bases removed from V and 9 bases from J, the gap between germline ends came to 12 bases. In DNA form, the CDR3 reads TGTGCCAGCAGCCACCGGGACCCCCCTGAGCAGTTCTTC. The encoded protein is CASSHRDPPEQFF.

The chain employs TRBV4-1 and TRBJ2-3; 10 bases align to TRBD1. This CDR3 has 15 amino acids. The J segment lost 6 bases and the V segment lost 4 bases, leaving 7 bases of the junction unmatched. Germline assignment: CDR1 MGHRA and CDR2 YSYEKL. The CDR3 loop reads CASSPGQGMWDTQYF. The CDR3 DNA follows: TGCGCCAGCAGCCCGGGACAGGGGATGTGGGATACGCAGTATTTT.

The rearrangement joins TRBV7-6 to TRBJ2-5; D gene unclear. From germline, CDR1 is SGHVS and CDR2 FNYEAQ. The CDR3 covers 12 residues. V lost 5 bases, J lost 2 bases, and 6 bases lay in between. The CDR3 nucleotides are TGTGCCAGCAGCGGTCTACAAGAGACCCAGTACTTC. Translated: CASSGLQETQYF.

V gene TRBV19 combines with J gene TRBJ2-1; D gene unclear. The V end lost 5 bases, the J end lost 4 bases, and 9 bases lay between the germline ends. CDR3 size: 13 residues. Germline V gene lookup returns CDR1 LNHDA and CDR2 SQIVND (reference sequence). CDR3 nucleotide sequence: TGTGCCAGTAGTTCTAACTCGTACAATGAGCAGTTCTTC. Its protein product is CASSSNSYNEQFF.

This rearrangement joins TRBV13 to TRBJ1-2, with TRBD1 identical over 7 bases. This CDR3 region has 15 residues. Germline V CDR1 and CDR2: PRHDT, FYEKMQ (reference sequence). J lost 4 bases, V lost 4 bases, and 9 bases had no gene match. The CDR3 DNA is TGTGCCAGCAGCTCCCCGGCAGGGGGGACCTATGGCTACACCTTC. It encodes CASSSPAGGTYGYTF. Full variable domain (rest looked up from reference TRBV13 and TRBJ1-2): AAGVIQSPRHLIKEKRETATLKCYPIPRHDTVYWYQQGPGQDPQFLISFYEKMQSDKGSIPDRFSAQQFSDYHSELNMSSLELGDSALYFCASSSPAGGTYGYTFGSGTRLTVV.

This chain uses TRBV7-2 with TRBJ2-1; 11 nucleotides align to TRBD1. V shed 8 bases and J 9 bases; nucleotides not matched to a gene: 3. This CDR3 comprises 12 residues. Germline V lookup: CDR1 SGHTA, CDR2 FQGNSA. The CDR3 loop reads CASGTGGVEQFF. CDR3 nucleotide sequence: TGTGCCAGCGGGACAGGGGGGGTTGAGCAGTTCTTC.

The chain carries TRBV7-8 and TRBJ2-4; 8 nucleotides agree with TRBD1. In germline, CDR1 is SGHVS, CDR2 FQNEAQ. Trimming cost V 5 bases and J 4 bases; bases outside gene matches: 13. The CDR3 consists of 17 residues. CDR3 amino acids: CASSRDIGQGEKNIQYF. In nucleotides, the CDR3 is TGTGCCAGCAGCCGAGACATAGGACAGGGTGAAAAAAACATTCAGTACTTC.